One sample yielded the 20 T cell receptor beta chains listed below, sequenced in a study of OX40 agonist ivuxolimab in advanced cancers. Profiling relied on immunoSEQ multiplex PCR, and the TCRdb table lists in-frame clones only, not all of them. The table lists around 79,000 clones, roughly 86% of them singletons. Sequencing was performed on CD4+ or CD8+ T cells sorted from blood, taken in a trial of the OX40 agonist ivuxolimab. Source of these receptors: an adult with an advanced solid tumor such as melanoma, head and neck, liver or kidney cancer.

This clone was observed once. The chain carries TRBV7-8 and TRBJ2-7; maybe TRBD2 (5 bases). The V end was cut by 5 bases, the J end by 7 bases, with 15 bases between. In germline, CDR1 is SGHVS, CDR2 FQNEAQ. The CDR3 spans 13 residues. The DNA of the CDR3 is TGTGCCAGCAGCCCAACCGGGGTTGGGGAGCAGTACTTC. Amino acid sequence: CASSPTGVGEQYF.

This chain uses TRBV4-1 with TRBJ1-4; no firm D call. Per the germline V gene, CDR1 is MGHRA and CDR2 is YSYEKL. The CDR3 runs to 13 residues. Trimming left V 6 bases short and J 6 bases short, with 11 bases between. Written as DNA, the CDR3 is TGCGCCAGCAGATCCAGGCTTTATGAAAAACTGTTTTTT. This translates into CASRSRLYEKLFF.

The genes are TRBV5-4 and TRBJ1-2, with TRBD1 identical over 9 bases. V shed 4 bases and J 4 bases; nucleotides not matched to a gene: 5. Germline lookup yields CDR1 SGHNT and CDR2 YYREEE (reference sequence). The CDR3 extends over 14 amino acids. CDR3 bases: TGTGCCAGCAGCCCGGGACAGGGTTCCTATGGCTACACCTTC. As protein: CASSPGQGSYGYTF. The variable domain in full, with the rest retrieved from reference TRBV5-4 and TRBJ1-2, is ETGVTQSPTHLIKTRGQQVTLRCSSQSGHNTVSWYQQALGQGPQFIFQYYREEENGRGNFPPRFSGLQFPNYSSELNVNALELDDSALYLCASSPGQGSYGYTFGSGTRLTVV.

The V call is TRBV30, the J call TRBJ2-2; possibly TRBD1 for D (5 bases). Per germline, CDR1 GTSNPN and CDR2 SVGIG (reference sequence). This CDR3 has 12 residues. Trimming pared 2 bases from V and 6 bases from J, leaving 7 bases between. The CDR3 reads CAWSKGAGELFF. The DNA for the CDR3 is TGTGCCTGGAGTAAAGGGGCCGGGGAGCTGTTTTTT. Full variable domain (missing parts from reference TRBV30 and TRBJ2-2): SQTIHQWPATLVQPVGSPLSLECTVEGTSNPNLYWYRQAAGRGLQLLFYSVGIGQISSEVPQNLSASRPQDRQFILSSKKLLLSDSGFYLCAWSKGAGELFFGEGSRLTVL.

CDR3 nucleotides: TGCGCCAGCAGGTTATTAGCGGGAGGGCCGAGGGAGACCCAGTACTTC. Protein product: CASRLLAGGPRETQYF. The chain couples TRBV4-1 to TRBJ2-5; 11 bases match TRBD2. Germline lookup yields CDR1 MGHRA and CDR2 YSYEKL. The V segment lost 6 bases and the J segment 5 bases; nucleotides outside the gene matches: 11. The CDR3 runs 16 residues.

V gene TRBV5-1 combines with J gene TRBJ1-1, with 8 bases identical to TRBD1. J gave up 5 bases and V 0 bases, and 3 bases lay outside the gene matches. The CDR3 covers 14 residues. CDR1 and CDR2 (germline): SGHRS, YFSETQ. This CDR3 is CASSLGTGLTEAFF. The DNA for the CDR3 is TGCGCCAGCAGCTTGGGGACAGGGCTGACTGAAGCTTTCTTT.

This chain joins TRBV6-1 and TRBJ2-7, with 9 bases that match TRBD1. Germline values: CDR1 MNHNS, CDR2 SASEGT. The CDR3 loop spans 14 amino acids. Losses at the gene ends were 6 bases for V and 2 bases for J; bases not matched to a gene: 5. In DNA form, the CDR3 reads TGTGCCAGCAGCCCCGGGACAGGGCCCTACGAGCAGTACTTC. Amino acid sequence: CASSPGTGPYEQYF.

The chain carries TRBV7-3 and TRBJ2-3; D may be TRBD2 (6 bases). The germline V gene encodes CDR1 SGHTA and CDR2 FQGTGA. V dropped 3 bases and J dropped 5 bases, with 15 bases sitting between them. The CDR3 extends over 15 amino acids. CDR3 in DNA: TGTGCCAGCAGCTTTCTTCCTAGCGAGATAGATACGCAGTATTTT. Translated, it gives CASSFLPSEIDTQYF.

The V gene is TRBV25-1, the J gene TRBJ1-3, with TRBD1 matching over 7 bases. Germline trimming cut 2 bases from V and 0 bases from J; bases unmatched to any gene: 10. From germline, CDR1 is MGHDK and CDR2 SYGVNS. CDR3 length: 18 residues. CDR3 DNA sequence: TGTGCCAGCAGTGAAATCACTGGCAGGGGGATCTCTGGAAACACCATATATTTT. Protein product: CASSEITGRGISGNTIYF.

The chain has TRBV7-8 and TRBJ2-1; 7 bases are a match to TRBD2. The CDR3 totals 15 residues. J lost 2 bases, V lost 2 bases, and 3 bases had no gene match. Per the germline V gene, CDR1 is SGHVS and CDR2 is FQNEAQ. The CDR3 reads CASSLREGPYNEQFF. The CDR3 region has the DNA TGTGCCAGCAGCTTAAGGGAGGGCCCCTACAATGAGCAGTTCTTC.

The rearrangement links TRBV4-1 to TRBJ1-6, with D perhaps TRBD1 (5 bases). Germline V CDR1 and CDR2: MGHRA, YSYEKL. V was cut by 1 base and J by 2 bases, with 18 bases left in between. The CDR3 runs 19 residues. The CDR3 reads CASSQVLPGGSTYNSPLHF. In DNA, the CDR3 is TGCGCCAGCAGCCAAGTACTCCCTGGGGGATCCACCTATAATTCACCCCTCCACTTT.

The chain uses TRBV2 and TRBJ1-2; no clear D. Trimming removed 3 bases at V and 2 bases at J, with 7 bases between. The CDR3 runs to 13 residues. Germline V gene sequence: CDR1 SNHLY, CDR2 FYNNEI. CDR3 nucleotides: TGTGCCAGCAGTGATGACGGGAACTATGGCTACACCTTC. Translation: CASSDDGNYGYTF.

The chain joins TRBV10-3 to TRBJ1-1, with D perhaps matching TRBD1 (6 bases). Trimming removed 6 bases at V and 7 bases at J, with 12 bases between. The CDR3 spans 12 residues. Germline V gives CDR1 ENHRY, CDR2 SYGVKD. In nucleotides, the CDR3 is TGTGCCATCAGAACGGGACAAATTGAAGCTTTCTTT. Translating it yields CAIRTGQIEAFF.

The chain joins TRBV30 to TRBJ1-2; perhaps TRBD1 as D (5 bases). The V and J ends lost 0 bases and 8 bases respectively, with 7 bases between them. CDR1 is GTSNPN, CDR2 SVGIG, per germline (reference sequence). The CDR3 contains 11 residues. DNA of the CDR3: TGTGCCTGGAGTGTGGGGGTCGGCTACACCTTC. Translated: CAWSVGVGYTF.

This sequence joins TRBV28 and TRBJ2-2; D gene unclear. The V gene lost 4 bases and the J gene lost 4 bases, with 7 bases spanning the gap. Germline V gene sequence: CDR1 MDHEN, CDR2 SYDVKM. The CDR3 contains 13 residues. The CDR3 region has the DNA TGTGCCAGCAGTTCCTTAGGCACCGGGGAGCTGTTTTTT. Its protein is CASSSLGTGELFF.

The V call is TRBV7-9, the J call TRBJ1-1, with 10 bases that match TRBD1. The CDR3 consists of 16 residues. Germline values: CDR1 SEHNR, CDR2 FQNEAQ (reference sequence). V lost 4 bases, J lost 5 bases, and 10 bases stayed unmatched. CDR3 region: CASSSSDRGRGTEAFF. CDR3 nucleotide sequence: TGTGCCAGCAGCTCCTCTGACAGGGGGCGGGGGACTGAAGCTTTCTTT. Looking up the rest from reference TRBV7-9 and TRBJ1-1 gives the full variable domain: DTGVSQNPRHKITKRGQNVTFRCDPISEHNRLYWYRQTLGQGPEFLTYFQNEAQLEKSRLLSDRFSAERPKGSFSTLEIQRTEQGDSAMYLCASSSSDRGRGTEAFFGQGTRLTVV.

The chain employs TRBV29-1 and TRBJ2-1; perhaps D is TRBD1 or TRBD2 (7 bases each). Per the germline V gene, CDR1 is SQVTM and CDR2 is ANQGSEA. The CDR3 contains 15 residues. Trimming cost V 1 base and J 3 bases, with 13 bases left between them. The CDR3: CSVEGGGGVYNEQFF. In DNA, the CDR3 is TGCAGCGTTGAAGGGGGAGGGGGCGTCTACAATGAGCAGTTCTTC.

V and J are TRBV6-5 and TRBJ1-1; D is perhaps TRBD1 (6 bases). The germline gives CDR1 MNHEY, CDR2 SVGAGI. The CDR3 contains 15 residues. Trimming took off 2 bases at V and 5 bases at J, with 15 bases between the two ends. The CDR3 protein is CASSYLPGEKTEAFF. CDR3 nucleotide sequence: TGTGCCAGCAGTTACCTTCCAGGGGAAAAAACTGAAGCTTTCTTT.

The chain joins TRBV5-3 to TRBJ2-7; D gene uncertain. TRBV5-3 is annotated as an ORF whose role is uncertain. Trimming pared 0 bases from V and 1 base from J, leaving 8 bases between. There are 14 residues in the CDR3. This CDR3 is CARSLVVTSYEQYF. CDR3 DNA sequence: TGTGCCAGAAGCTTGGTGGTTACTTCCTACGAGCAGTACTTC.

V gene TRBV5-1 combines with J gene TRBJ2-1, with 10 positions matching TRBD2. Germline CDR1 SGHRS, CDR2 YFSETQ. V trimming: 0 bases; J trimming: 5 bases; junction bases outside the gene matches: 8. The CDR3 totals 17 residues. The CDR3 bases are TGCGCCAGCAGCTTGGGGAGTGGGGGACTAGCGCACAATGAGCAGTTCTTC. Translation: CASSLGSGGLAHNEQFF.